Following are 22 T cell receptor beta chains from one sample sequenced in a study of blood T cell repertoires in COVID-19. Clones were read by immunoSEQ multiplex PCR, and TCRdb kept only the in-frame ones, dropping some. Here the sample spans some 290,000 clones, 75% to 90% being singletons. Specimen: peripheral blood. The source of these receptors is a woman in her 50s who had recovered from COVID-19.

The chain carries TRBV2 and TRBJ1-1; 11 nucleotides agree with TRBD1. After removal of 3 bases from V and 10 bases from J, the junction contained 7 bases not matched to a gene. CDR3 length: 14 residues. CDR1 and CDR2 (germline): SNHLY, FYNNEI. DNA of the CDR3: TGTGCCAGCAGTGATGGGACAGGGGGAGGTCGAGCTTTCTTT. Residues: CASSDGTGGGRAFF.

The rearrangement links TRBV5-1 to TRBJ1-5, with 7 bases identical to TRBD1. This CDR3 is built from 14 residues. CDR1 is SGHRS, CDR2 YFSETQ, per germline. After removal of 3 bases from V and 1 base from J, the junction contained 1 base not matched to a gene. Written as DNA, the CDR3 is TGCGCCAGCAGCTCAGGGGGAAGCAATCAGCCCCAGCATTTT. Amino acid sequence: CASSSGGSNQPQHF.

The V gene is TRBV4-3, the J gene TRBJ2-3; 7 nucleotides match TRBD2. The ends lost 3 bases at V and 0 bases at J; junction bases unmatched: 3. CDR1 is LGHNA, CDR2 YSLEER, per germline. The CDR3 is 15 amino acids. The CDR3 DNA reads TGCGCCAGCAGCCAGAGCGGGGCAAGCACAGATACGCAGTATTTT. Protein product: CASSQSGASTDTQYF.

V gene TRBV9 combines with J gene TRBJ1-2; D ambiguous. Trimming pared 3 bases from V and 1 base from J, leaving 10 bases between. Per the germline V gene, CDR1 is SGDLS and CDR2 is YYNGEE. The CDR3 runs 14 residues. As DNA, the CDR3 is TGTGCCAGCAGCGGACACCTACTTAACTATGGCTACACCTTC. Translating it yields CASSGHLLNYGYTF.

The chain has TRBV18 and TRBJ1-5; D may be TRBD1 (6 bases). Looked up from germline, CDR1 is KGHSH and CDR2 is LQKENI. The V gene lost 6 bases and the J gene lost 5 bases, with 17 bases spanning the gap. This CDR3 region has 15 residues. CDR3 coding DNA: TGTGCCAGCTCCCCTGTACAGGGACTAGATCAGCCCCAGCATTTT. As protein: CASSPVQGLDQPQHF.

J is TRBJ2-7 and V is TRBV5-1, with 9 bases identical to TRBD1. Trimming at V came to 6 bases and at J to 6 bases, leaving 10 bases not matched to a gene. The germline V gene encodes CDR1 SGHRS and CDR2 YFSETQ. The CDR3 has 14 residues. CDR3 residues: CASKGDRVVGEQYF. CDR3 in DNA: TGCGCCAGCAAGGGGGACAGGGTGGTCGGCGAGCAGTACTTC.

V usage is TRBV28 and J usage is TRBJ2-1, with 13 bases aligning to TRBD2. The CDR3 is 18 residues long. V shed 7 bases and J 1 base; nucleotides not matched to a gene: 10. CDR1 MDHEN and CDR2 SYDVKM come from the germline V gene. Here the CDR3 DNA reads TGTGCCAGCAAAAATCAACTGGGACTAGCGGGATCCTACAATGAGCAGTTCTTC. Amino acids: CASKNQLGLAGSYNEQFF.

This clone was picked up a small number of times. The chain joins TRBV19 to TRBJ1-5; D uncertain. This CDR3 has 15 residues. Looked up from germline, CDR1 is LNHDA and CDR2 is SQIVND (reference sequence). The V and J ends lost 1 base and 4 bases respectively, with 11 bases between them. The CDR3 DNA sequence: TGTGCCAGTAGTATAGGCCTTAGTCCAAATCAGCCCCAGCATTTT. It yields the protein CASSIGLSPNQPQHF.

This clone has only a few counts. The rearrangement uses TRBV28 and TRBJ2-1; TRBD2 is a possible D gene (5 bases). Germline CDR1 is MDHEN and CDR2 is SYDVKM. The CDR3 runs 14 residues. V lost 2 bases and J 9 bases, leaving 14 bases between the germline ends. The CDR3 protein is CASSLPDLFAEQFF. The CDR3 DNA follows: TGTGCCAGCAGTTTACCGGACTTATTTGCTGAGCAGTTCTTC.

This chain connects TRBV19 to TRBJ2-5; perhaps TRBD1 as D (6 bases). The CDR3 length is 12 residues. The ends were cut back, 5 bases at V and 5 bases at J, with 9 bases in the middle. CDR1 and CDR2 (germline): LNHDA, SQIVND (reference sequence). The chain's CDR3 is CASSFTGETQYF. The CDR3, as DNA: TGTGCCAGTAGTTTCACAGGGGAGACCCAGTACTTC.

The chain is built from TRBV9 and TRBJ1-1, with D hard to call. Trimming removed 7 bases at V and 8 bases at J, with 18 bases between. Per the germline V gene, CDR1 is SGDLS and CDR2 is YYNGEE. This CDR3 is built from 13 residues. CDR3 loop: CASSTQPISEAFF. CDR3 nucleotides: TGTGCCAGCTCGACACAGCCAATTTCAGAAGCTTTCTTT.

This chain uses TRBV27 with TRBJ2-7; D gene unclear. Looked up from germline, CDR1 is MNHEY and CDR2 is SMNVEV (reference sequence). The CDR3 has 17 amino acids. V was pared by 3 bases and J by 2 bases, with 20 bases between. The CDR3 reads CASSFRPFAQPPYEQYF. The CDR3 DNA sequence: TGTGCCAGCAGTTTCCGTCCATTTGCGCAACCCCCCTACGAGCAGTACTTC.

CDR3 nucleotide sequence: TGTGCCAGCAGTGAAACGTCGAACGGAAAACTGTTTTTT. Translated: CASSETSNGKLFF. This sequence joins TRBV6-1 and TRBJ1-4; D remains unclear. The CDR3 has 13 amino acids. Trimming cost V 2 bases and J 10 bases, with 11 bases left between them. Germline CDR1 reads MNHNS; CDR2 reads SASEGT.

The V call is TRBV11-2, the J call TRBJ2-1; perhaps TRBD2 as D (5 bases). The germline CDR1 and CDR2 sequences are SGHAT and FQNNGV. This CDR3 has 13 residues. Between the trimmed V and J ends, which lost 7 bases and 5 bases, there was a span of 12 bases. The CDR3 loop reads CASNKDGNNEQFF. The CDR3 coding sequence is TGTGCCAGCAACAAGGACGGGAACAATGAGCAGTTCTTC.

This clone was counted a single time. The genes are TRBV6-2 or TRBV6-3 and TRBJ1-2, with a tentative D call TRBD1 (6 bases). V was pared by 0 bases and J by 2 bases, with 16 bases between. Germline assignment: CDR1 MNHEY and CDR2 SVGEGT. The length of the CDR3 is 17 residues. CDR3 region: CASSYSKRQGPNYGYTF. The CDR3 DNA sequence: TGTGCCAGCAGTTACTCGAAAAGGCAGGGGCCAAACTATGGCTACACCTTC.

This sequence joins TRBV4-2 and TRBJ2-1, with TRBD2 matching 8 bases. Germline V gene sequence: CDR1 LGHNA, CDR2 YNFKEQ. Trimming took 0 bases from V and 3 from J; bases not matched to a gene: 4. CDR3 length equals 16 residues. The CDR3 nucleotides are TGTGCCAGCAGCCAAGATTGGCTAGCGGGCTACAATGAGCAGTTCTTC. It is translated as CASSQDWLAGYNEQFF.

The chain has TRBV7-2 and TRBJ2-5; possible D gene TRBD1, 6 bases. Trimming pared 5 bases from V and 4 bases from J, leaving 8 bases between. The CDR3 spans 12 residues. Germline CDR1 is SGHTA and CDR2 is FQGNSA. CDR3 sequence: CASSGQRETQYF. The CDR3 DNA reads as TGTGCCAGCAGCGGACAGCGAGAGACCCAGTACTTC.

The chain is built from TRBV5-4 and TRBJ2-3, with TRBD2 matching 7 bases. Germline CDR1 SGHNT, CDR2 YYREEE (reference sequence). This CDR3 contains 16 residues. Losses at the gene ends were 3 bases for V and 0 bases for J; bases not matched to a gene: 7. The CDR3 loop is CASSYRLAASTDTQYF. CDR3 nucleotides: TGTGCCAGCAGCTACAGACTAGCAGCTAGCACAGATACGCAGTATTTT.

The V gene is TRBV27, the J gene TRBJ2-7; possibly TRBD2 for D (5 bases). Per the germline V gene, CDR1 is MNHEY and CDR2 is SMNVEV (reference sequence). Trimming stripped 4 bases from V and 2 bases from J, with 9 bases between. The CDR3 has 13 amino acids. For the CDR3, the DNA is TGTGCCAGCAGTTCGCGGGCCACCTACGAGCAGTACTTC. It codes for CASSSRATYEQYF.

The CDR3 spells CASSLDDTYEQYF. CDR3 in DNA: TGTGCCAGCAGTTTAGATGATACTTACGAGCAGTACTTC. The chain recombines TRBV12-3 or TRBV12-4 with TRBJ2-7, with D uncertain. Between the trimmed V and J ends, which lost 1 base and 4 bases, there was a span of 8 bases. The CDR3 is 13 amino acids.

The chain has TRBV10-3 and TRBJ2-5; a possible D gene is TRBD1 (6 bases). V gave up 0 bases and J gave up 4 bases, with 12 bases separating them. The CDR3 is 15 amino acids. The germline V gene encodes CDR1 ENHRY and CDR2 SYGVKD. The CDR3 is CAISESGGSRETQYF. The CDR3 nucleotides are TGTGCCATCAGTGAGTCAGGGGGTAGTAGAGAGACCCAGTACTTC.

The rearrangement links TRBV27 to TRBJ1-5; D call uncertain. The V gene's germline CDR1 is MNHEY and CDR2 SMNVEV (reference sequence). The CDR3 loop spans 13 amino acids. The V and J ends lost 7 bases and 0 bases respectively, with 7 bases between them. The CDR3 loop is CASNEHSNQPQHF. The CDR3 nucleotides are TGTGCCAGCAACGAGCATAGCAATCAGCCCCAGCATTTT.